Shown below are 30 T cell receptor beta chains from a single sample sequenced in a study of blood T cells in healthy people across ages. Through a sample-barcoded 5' primer and a J-beta primer mix, a second PCR was run for roughly 7 to 11 cycles. A single record per CDR3 protein comes from TCRdb applying MiXCR to the 5' RACE reads. The repertoire holds hundreds of thousands of distinct CDR3 sequences, over 25% seen once, with approximately 3.6% in the top ten. The same sample was also studied in work on T cells of mothers and their children.

The sequenced sample consisted of blood. Receptor source: a boy younger than 10 in good health.

DNA for the CDR3: TGTGCCAGCAGGATAGGGGATGGCTACACCTTC. Its protein is CASRIGDGYTF. This rearrangement joins TRBV25-1 to TRBJ1-2, with D possibly matching TRBD1 (5 bases). Germline V gene data show CDR1 as MGHDK and CDR2 as SYGVNS. V gave up 6 bases and J gave up 6 bases, with 8 bases separating them. The CDR3 length is 11 residues.

This clonotype turned up a few times. This chain connects TRBV7-9 to TRBJ1-1; no clear D gene. This CDR3 spans 13 amino acids. V dropped 1 base and J dropped 7 bases, with 10 bases sitting between them. CDR1 and CDR2 (germline): SEHNR, FQNEAQ (reference sequence). CDR3 DNA sequence: TGTGCCAGCAGCTTAGACAGTATTTATGAAGCTTTCTTT. As protein: CASSLDSIYEAFF. Full variable domain (missing parts from reference TRBV7-9 and TRBJ1-1): DTGVSQNPRHKITKRGQNVTFRCDPISEHNRLYWYRQTLGQGPEFLTYFQNEAQLEKSRLLSDRFSAERPKGSFSTLEIQRTEQGDSAMYLCASSLDSIYEAFFGQGTRLTVV.

This clonotype was observed a single time. This chain connects TRBV5-1 to TRBJ1-2; a weak D match, TRBD1 (6 bases). The V end lost 6 bases, the J end lost 2 bases, and 11 bases lay between the germline ends. CDR3 length: 13 amino acids. Germline loops: CDR1 SGHRS, CDR2 YFSETQ. The CDR3 nucleotides read TGCGCCAGCAAAAAGACAGGCAACTATGGCTACACCTTC. Translation: CASKKTGNYGYTF.

On this clonotype itself: One junction end does not reproduce the germline sequence, and a read error may be involved. The J gene is TRBJ1-2, the V gene TRBV20-1, with 9 nucleotides matching TRBD1. The CDR3 covers 15 residues. CDR1 DFQATT and CDR2 SNEGSKA come from the germline V gene (reference sequence). The CDR3 reads CSARGTGDRGYGNTF. The CDR3 nucleotides are TGCAGTGCTAGAGGGACAGGGGATAGGGGATATGGCAACACCTTC.

In its sample, this clonotype was seen once. The rearrangement links TRBV2 to TRBJ2-5; the match to TRBD2 covers 9 bases. Per the germline V gene, CDR1 is SNHLY and CDR2 is FYNNEI. CDR3 length: 14 residues. V gave up 6 bases and J gave up 4 bases; unmatched junction bases: 6. DNA of the CDR3: TGTGCCAGCAGAGAGCGGGGGGCCACAGAGACCCAGTACTTC. Encoded protein: CASRERGATETQYF.

This clonotype was seen only a few times. V gene TRBV12-3 or TRBV12-4 combines with J gene TRBJ2-5; TRBD1 might be the D (5 bases). Trimming took off 5 bases at V and 2 bases at J, with 9 bases between the two ends. The CDR3 is 13 amino acids. This CDR3 is CASSGAAQETQYF. In nucleotides, the CDR3 is TGTGCCAGCAGTGGGGCGGCACAAGAGACCCAGTACTTC.

In this sample, this clonotype turned up a few times. The chain carries TRBV5-1 and TRBJ2-2, with a weak D call TRBD2 (6 bases). Deletions cut 10 bases from V and 6 bases from J, with 13 bases between. The CDR3 consists of 12 residues. Germline V gives CDR1 SGHRS, CDR2 YFSETQ. The CDR3: CAGRGTAGELFF. In DNA, the CDR3 is TGCGCCGGACGGGGGACCGCCGGGGAGCTGTTTTTT. Variable domain in full (rest from reference TRBV5-1 and TRBJ2-2): KAGVTQTPRYLIKTRGQQVTLSCSPISGHRSVSWYQQTPGQGLQFLFEYFSETQRNKGNFPGRFSGRQFSNSRSEMNVSTLELGDSALYLCAGRGTAGELFFGEGSRLTVL.

This clonotype was counted only a few times. This sequence joins TRBV7-9 and TRBJ1-3; the D is unclear. CDR1 and CDR2 from the germline V gene are SEHNR and FQNEAQ (reference sequence). The CDR3 is 12 residues long. Trimming shortened V by 3 bases and J by 8 bases, and 8 bases separated the two germline ends. The CDR3 is CASSLSTDTIYF. In nucleotides, the CDR3 is TGTGCCAGCAGCTTGAGTACCGACACCATATATTTT.

The rearrangement uses TRBV6-2 or TRBV6-3 and TRBJ2-1, with TRBD2 matching 8 bases. Germline V gene data show CDR1 as MNHEY and CDR2 as SVGEGT. J lost 9 bases, V lost 2 bases, and 12 bases had no gene match. This CDR3 has 16 residues. CDR3 coding DNA: TGTGCCAGCAGTTACGAAACTAGCGGTCAAAAGGTTGAGCAGTTCTTC. Amino acid sequence: CASSYETSGQKVEQFF.

This clonotype was detected only a few times. The chain carries TRBV5-1 and TRBJ2-5; D unresolved. TRBJ2-1 matches the DNA end more closely, so the J call is doubtful. The CDR3 consists of 13 residues. The germline V gene has CDR1 SGHRS and CDR2 YFSETQ. For the CDR3, the DNA is TGCGCCAGCAGCGTAACCGGTTTCAATGAGCAGTTCTTC. Translating gives CASSVTGFNEQFF.

The chain has TRBV11-1 and TRBJ2-7; a weak D match, TRBD2 (8 bases). This CDR3 spans 15 amino acids. Germline CDR1 reads SGHAT; CDR2 reads FQDESV (reference sequence). V was pared by 5 bases and J by 1 base, with 15 bases between. The CDR3 is CASSPGGLGSYEQYF. DNA of the CDR3: TGTGCCAGCAGCCCAGGGGGACTAGGGTCCTACGAGCAGTACTTC.

This clonotype was seen a few times. The V gene is TRBV2, the J gene TRBJ2-7; the D gene is possibly TRBD2 (6 bases). The length of the CDR3 is 12 residues. V lost 8 bases, J lost 2 bases, and 10 bases lay in between. CDR1 and CDR2 (germline): SNHLY, FYNNEI. The CDR3 sequence: CASGGFPYEQYF. CDR3 nucleotides: TGTGCCAGCGGGGGGTTCCCCTACGAGCAGTACTTC.

This clonotype was observed a handful of times. V and J are TRBV11-2 and TRBJ2-4, with 13 positions matching TRBD2. This CDR3 spans 19 amino acids. Germline V gene data show CDR1 as SGHAT and CDR2 as FQNNGV. With V trimmed by 5 bases and J by 0 bases, 10 bases remained unmatched. CDR3 loop: CASSRAGLAGSTAKNIQYF. CDR3 coding DNA: TGTGCCAGCAGCCGAGCGGGACTAGCGGGATCGACAGCCAAAAACATTCAGTACTTC.

This clonotype was counted a few times. The rearrangement links TRBV13 to TRBJ2-1; no clear D gene. Germline V gives CDR1 PRHDT, CDR2 FYEKMQ (reference sequence). V lost 4 bases to trimming and J lost 3 bases, with 13 bases between them. The CDR3 covers 15 residues. The CDR3 is CASSSSGHVYNEQFF. The CDR3 DNA follows: TGTGCCAGCAGCTCCTCCGGCCATGTCTACAATGAGCAGTTCTTC.

The J gene is TRBJ2-5, the V gene TRBV7-8; D not certain. The closer fit of TRBJ2-7 to the DNA end suggests the J call may be wrong. Germline V gives CDR1 SGHVS, CDR2 FQNEAQ. The CDR3 runs 14 residues. For the CDR3, the DNA is TGTGCCAGCAGCTTATACTCTTCCTCCTACGAGCAGTACTTC. It specifies CASSLYSSSYEQYF.

This chain joins TRBV29-1 and TRBJ1-4; TRBD1 aligns across 7 bases. V dropped 0 bases and J dropped 8; count of bases not matched to a gene: 3. CDR1 and CDR2 from the germline V gene are SQVTM and ANQGSEA. The CDR3 length is 13 residues. This CDR3 reads CSVEDQGGEKLFF. DNA for the CDR3: TGCAGCGTTGAAGACCAGGGGGGGGAAAAACTGTTTTTT.

There are a few counts of this clonotype. V is TRBV10-3 and J is TRBJ2-7, with 7 bases identical to TRBD1. Losses at the gene ends were 3 bases for V and 7 bases for J; bases not matched to a gene: 9. The CDR3 has 14 residues. CDR1 and CDR2 from the germline V gene are ENHRY and SYGVKD. Here the CDR3 DNA reads TGTGCCATCAGTGAAAGGGGGCTAGTAGGAGAGCAGTACTTC. This translates into CAISERGLVGEQYF.

This chain joins TRBV27 and TRBJ1-2; 7 bases line up with TRBD1. There are 16 residues in the CDR3. Per the germline V gene, CDR1 is MNHEY and CDR2 is SMNVEV (reference sequence). The trim removed 5 bases at V and 5 bases at J, leaving 14 bases unmatched. This CDR3 reads CASSRTEQGSIYGYTF. CDR3 nucleotides: TGTGCCAGCAGTCGAACCGAACAGGGGTCCATATATGGCTACACCTTC.

The count of this clonotype is one. The genes are TRBV5-4 and TRBJ1-1, with D unclear. This CDR3 region has 12 residues. Germline CDR1 SGHNT, CDR2 YYREEE (reference sequence). V was clipped by 10 bases and J by 1 base, with 11 bases between them. The CDR3 sequence: CAVEWPNTEAFF. DNA of the CDR3: TGTGCCGTCGAGTGGCCGAACACTGAAGCTTTCTTT.

This clonotype has a handful of counts. CDR3 bases: TGTGCCAGCAGCTCCGAACGCACAGATACGCAGTATTTT. Its translation: CASSSERTDTQYF. The chain combines TRBV7-2 with TRBJ2-3; unclear D gene. The V end was cut by 4 bases, the J end by 1 base, with 6 bases between. Germline V lookup: CDR1 SGHTA, CDR2 FQGNSA. There are 13 residues in the CDR3.

This chain connects TRBV10-3 to TRBJ1-1; D is uncertain. The CDR3 spans 14 residues. From germline, CDR1 is ENHRY and CDR2 SYGVKD. Trimming took off 3 bases at V and 0 bases at J, with 8 bases between the two ends. CDR3 loop: CAISDQMMNTEAFF. The CDR3 nucleotides are TGTGCCATCAGTGATCAAATGATGAACACTGAAGCTTTCTTT.

This clonotype has more than one count but fewer than ten. The chain is built from TRBV15 and TRBJ1-4; D ambiguous. V was cut by 3 bases and J by 7 bases, with 12 bases left in between. This CDR3 is built from 14 residues. Germline values: CDR1 LNHNV, CDR2 YYDKDF (reference sequence). Here the CDR3 DNA reads TGTGCCACCAGCAGCGGGCCGGAGGGTGAAAAACTGTTTTTT. Translating it yields CATSSGPEGEKLFF.

The chain couples TRBV7-6 to TRBJ1-2, with TRBD1 matching 8 bases. Germline V gene lookup returns CDR1 SGHVS and CDR2 FNYEAQ. The CDR3 is 15 amino acids. Trimming cost V 5 bases and J 4 bases; bases outside gene matches: 9. The DNA of the CDR3 is TGTGCCAGCAGCCCATGGGACAGGAGGGCCTATGGCTACACCTTC. Encoded protein: CASSPWDRRAYGYTF.

The CDR3 sequence is CSAISGLSYEQYF. CDR3 bases: TGCAGTGCCATCAGCGGATTAAGCTACGAGCAGTACTTC. The rearrangement links TRBV20-1 to TRBJ2-7, with D possibly matching TRBD2 (5 bases). The CDR3 consists of 13 residues. Between the trimmed V and J ends, which lost 6 bases and 3 bases, there was a span of 15 bases. Germline values: CDR1 DFQATT, CDR2 SNEGSKA (reference sequence).

In its sample, this clonotype was seen a few times. V gene TRBV20-1 combines with J gene TRBJ2-5, with TRBD1 as a possible D gene (6 bases). The J call may be in error: the DNA end matches TRBJ2-7 better. The germline CDR1 and CDR2 sequences are DFQATT and SNEGSKA (reference sequence). CDR3 length equals 13 residues. CDR3 DNA: TGCAGTGCTAGTCAGGGGCAGGCCTACGAGCAGTACTTC. Translation: CSASQGQAYEQYF.

Notes on this clonotype: A much larger clone lies one base from this, so it may be a read error. The rearrangement links TRBV10-3 to TRBJ2-5, with D perhaps TRBD1 or TRBD2 (5 bases each). Germline CDR1 reads ENHRY; CDR2 reads SYGVKD. V gave up 10 bases and J gave up 11 bases, with 23 bases separating them. The CDR3 totals 13 residues. CDR3 sequence: CATRGGLLYKQYF. CDR3 sequence (DNA): TGTGCCACCCGGGGCGGCCTCTTGTACAAGCAGTACTTC.

This clonotype turned up a few times. The chain has TRBV5-1 and TRBJ2-4; D is unclear. V lost 2 bases and J 0 bases, leaving 15 bases between the germline ends. CDR1 and CDR2 (germline): SGHRS, YFSETQ. The CDR3 is made up of 17 amino acids. CDR3 nucleotides: TGCGCCAGCAGCTTAGGAGTGCCTTTTCTAGCCAAAAACATTCAGTACTTC. It is translated as CASSLGVPFLAKNIQYF. Full variable domain (missing parts from reference TRBV5-1 and TRBJ2-4): KAGVTQTPRYLIKTRGQQVTLSCSPISGHRSVSWYQQTPGQGLQFLFEYFSETQRNKGNFPGRFSGRQFSNSRSEMNVSTLELGDSALYLCASSLGVPFLAKNIQYFGAGTRLSVL.

The chain combines TRBV5-1 with TRBJ1-2, with unresolved D. Germline CDR1 SGHRS, CDR2 YFSETQ. Trimming pared 5 bases from V and 4 bases from J, leaving 15 bases between. This CDR3 spans 14 amino acids. The CDR3 bases are TGCGCCAGCAGGCAGGAGATCTCTAGCTATGGCTACACCTTC. Its protein product is CASRQEISSYGYTF.

The chain joins TRBV10-1 to TRBJ2-6; D remains ambiguous. The CDR3 is 15 amino acids. Looked up from germline, CDR1 is WNHNN and CDR2 is SYGVQD (reference sequence). Trimming left V 3 bases short and J 0 bases short, with 6 bases between. The CDR3 DNA reads as TGCGCCAGCAGTGACGGAAACTCTGGGGCCAACGTCCTGACTTTC. The encoded protein is CASSDGNSGANVLTF.

The rearrangement uses TRBV5-1 and TRBJ2-3; the D gene could be TRBD1 or TRBD2 (5 bases each). Looked up from germline, CDR1 is SGHRS and CDR2 is YFSETQ. CDR3 length: 16 residues. The CDR3 here is CACSPEGRGGTDTQYF. CDR3 in DNA: TGCGCGTGCTCTCCCGAGGGGAGAGGGGGCACAGATACGCAGTATTTT.